Shown below are 20 T cell receptor gamma chains from a single sample sequenced in a study of gamma delta lymphoproliferative disorders and STAT genes. The receptor sequences were amplified from genomic DNA of peripheral blood mononuclear cells. TCRdb re-called the multiplex PCR reads with CATT. The table includes about 4,500 gamma-chain clones, around 8.2% detected once. The sequenced sample was blood. These receptors all come from a human donor in good health.

Relative to its sample, this clone is medium-sized (0.01 to 0.1%). The chain recombines TRGV2 with TRGJ1 or TRGJ2. No J gene was available from TCRdb, and it was assigned here by a germline match of the DNA. Germline V gene sequence: CDR1 EGSNGY, CDR2 YDSYNSKV. V was pared by 0 bases and J by 6 bases, with 5 bases of the junction left unmatched. The CDR3 has 13 amino acids. Here the CDR3 reads CATWDGRSYKKLF. CDR3 DNA sequence: TGTGCCACCTGGGACGGGCGGAGTTATAAGAAACTCTTT.

This clone is medium-sized (0.01 to 0.1%) within its sample. The V call is TRGV4, the J call TRGJ1 or TRGJ2. TCRdb supplies no J gene; here it was assigned by aligning the nucleotide sequence to germline. Germline assignment: CDR1 EGSTGY and CDR2 YDSYTSSV. The CDR3 spans 10 residues. V was clipped by 0 bases and J by 12 bases; unmatched bases: 2. The CDR3 coding sequence is TGTGCCACCTGGGATGGGGGGAAACTCTTT. This sequence encodes CATWDGGKLF.

Relative to its sample, this clone is medium-sized (0.01 to 0.1%). Here the CDR3 reads CATWDGPIPYNYKKLF. The CDR3 DNA reads as TGTGCCACCTGGGATGGGCCCATTCCCTACAACTATAAGAAACTCTTT. The chain couples TRGV4 to TRGJ1 or TRGJ2. Germline matching of the DNA provided the J gene here, since TCRdb leaves it blank. The CDR3 spans 16 residues. V trimming: 0 bases; J trimming: 7 bases; junction bases outside the gene matches: 15. The V gene's germline CDR1 is EGSTGY and CDR2 YDSYTSSV.

This clone is medium-sized (0.01 to 0.1%) in the sample. The V and J genes are TRGV4 and TRGJ1 or TRGJ2. Here the J gene was assigned by germline matching of the DNA, as TCRdb has none. This CDR3 comprises 12 residues. CDR1 and CDR2 (germline): EGSTGY, YDSYTSSV. V shed 2 bases, J shed 7 bases, and the junction held 5 bases outside the gene matches. The CDR3 sequence: CATWDADYKKLF. For the CDR3, the DNA is TGTGCCACCTGGGATGCGGACTATAAGAAACTCTTT.

With regard to this clone: The limits of the CDR3 on the DNA are not certain, so only TCRdb's listed CDR3 is given. There is no J gene call, but TRGV10 is given as the V gene. TRGV10 is designated an ORF whose function remains uncertain. The CDR3 contains 21 residues when both ends are counted. CDR3 region: CAAWDRREFIIRNSLAVEQHF.

A remark on this clone: No DNA is shown, since the ends of the CDR3 on it are uncertain; the CDR3 is the one TCRdb lists. The J gene is uncalled and the V gene is TRGV11. TRGV11 is annotated as an ORF whose role is uncertain. The CDR3 length equals 21 residues, ends included. CDR3 loop: CTTVPAGLGTLGWSSDWIKTF.

By sample share, this clone is medium-sized. The V gene is TRGV10, the J gene TRGJP1. No J gene was available from TCRdb, and it was assigned here by a germline match of the DNA. TRGV10 is annotated as an ORF whose role is uncertain. Trimming took 8 bases from V and 0 from J; bases not matched to a gene: 10. The CDR3 length is 16 residues. CDR3 nucleotides: TGTGCTGCGTGGGACTTCCCATATACCACTGGTTGGTTCAAGATATTT. Amino acid sequence: CAAWDFPYTTGWFKIF.

By proportion, this clone is medium-sized. The chain carries TRGV2 and TRGJ1 or TRGJ2. TCRdb gives no J gene; it was assigned here by matching the DNA to germline. The CDR3 length is 16 residues. V lost 2 bases and J lost 3; bases outside the gene matches: 13. Germline V CDR1 and CDR2: EGSNGY, YDSYNSKV. This CDR3 reads CATWDASGNFYYKKLF. For the CDR3, the DNA is TGTGCCACCTGGGACGCTTCGGGTAACTTTTATTATAAGAAACTCTTT.

In regard to this clone: It is unclear where the CDR3 begins or ends on the DNA, so no DNA is shown, and the CDR3 is as TCRdb lists it. The V gene is TRGV11; the J gene was not called. TRGV11 is an ORF, and what it does is uncertain. The CDR3 is 17 residues long, counting both termini. The CDR3 spells CTTVPAGLGVTGWFKIF.

In this sample, this clone is medium-sized. The genes are TRGV4 and TRGJ1 or TRGJ2. Here the J gene was assigned by germline matching of the DNA, as TCRdb has none. Germline V gene data show CDR1 as EGSTGY and CDR2 as YDSYTSSV. V dropped 3 bases and J dropped 0; count of bases not matched to a gene: 5. The length of the CDR3 is 14 residues. The CDR3 here is CATWDTPNYYKKLF. As DNA, the CDR3 is TGTGCCACCTGGGATACCCCGAATTATTATAAGAAACTCTTT.

By sample fraction, this clone is medium-sized. This chain joins TRGV2 and TRGJP2. The J gene, absent from TCRdb, was called here by matching the DNA to germline. The CDR3 is 20 amino acids. V shed 0 bases, J shed 2 bases, and the junction held 18 bases outside the gene matches. Per germline, CDR1 EGSNGY and CDR2 YDSYNSKV. CDR3 in DNA: TGTGCCACCTGGGACGGGCCTTGTGAGAACCAATTGAGTAGTGATTGGATCAAGACGTTT. Translating gives CATWDGPCENQLSSDWIKTF.

This clone is judged medium-sized. Other DNA sequences in this sample translate to the same CDR3. This chain links TRGV4 with TRGJ1 or TRGJ2. TCRdb gives no J gene; it was assigned here by matching the DNA to germline. Trimming cost V 1 base and J 10 bases; bases outside gene matches: 1. Per germline, CDR1 EGSTGY and CDR2 YDSYTSSV. The CDR3 totals 10 residues. The CDR3 sequence is CATWDGKKLF. In DNA form, the CDR3 reads TGTGCCACCTGGGATGGAAAGAAACTCTTT.

Relative to its sample, this clone is medium-sized. The rearrangement uses TRGV8 and TRGJ1 or TRGJ2. TCRdb records no J gene; here it was assigned by comparing the DNA to germline. The CDR3 extends over 12 amino acids. Germline lookup yields CDR1 VENAVY and CDR2 YDSYNSRV. V was clipped by 5 bases and J by 4 bases; unmatched bases: 5. DNA for the CDR3: TGTGCCACCTGGGCCTACTATTATAAGAAACTCTTT. It encodes CATWAYYYKKLF.

A note on this clone: An end of the junction does not agree with germline; a read error may underlie this. The V call is TRGV10, the J call TRGJ1 or TRGJ2. TCRdb does not report a J gene; here it was assigned by matching the DNA to germline references. TRGV10 is assigned to the ORF class and has an uncertain function. The CDR3 spans 9 residues. The CDR3 is CAGPWKKLF. The CDR3 DNA reads TGCGCGGGACCATGGAAGAAACTCTTT.

With respect to this clone: Because the CDR3's place on the DNA is in doubt, the DNA is left out and the CDR3 is given as listed by TCRdb. The V gene reported is TRGV11; the J gene is uncalled. TRGV11 is filed as an ORF, its function uncertain. The length of the CDR3 is 15 amino acids, counting both ends. CDR3 loop: CTTVPAGLGTPSGLF.

In its sample, this clone is medium-sized. Other DNA sequences within the sample encode an identical CDR3. V is TRGV2 and J is TRGJP2. Germline matching of the DNA provided the J gene here, since TCRdb leaves it blank. Germline lookup yields CDR1 EGSNGY and CDR2 YDSYNSKV. This CDR3 is built from 15 residues. The trim removed 1 base at V and 2 bases at J, leaving 4 bases unmatched. The CDR3 here is CATWDGLSSDWIKTF. For the CDR3, the DNA is TGTGCCACCTGGGACGGCTTAAGTAGTGATTGGATCAAGACGTTT.

Relative to its sample, this clone is medium-sized. This sample includes further DNA sequences coding for the same CDR3. The chain couples TRGV2 to TRGJ1 or TRGJ2. Because TCRdb records no J gene, it was assigned here through a match of the DNA to germline. The CDR3 contains 13 residues. Germline V gives CDR1 EGSNGY, CDR2 YDSYNSKV. The J segment lost 4 bases and the V segment lost 0 bases, leaving 3 bases of the junction unmatched. The CDR3: CATWDGRYYKKLF. The CDR3 nucleotides are TGTGCCACCTGGGACGGGCGGTATTATAAGAAACTCTTT.

By proportion, this clone is medium-sized. The rearrangement links TRGV2 to TRGJP2. TCRdb carries no J gene annotation; the J gene was assigned here by matching the DNA with germline. This CDR3 has 15 amino acids. Germline CDR1 is EGSNGY and CDR2 is YDSYNSKV. V gave up 0 bases and J gave up 5 bases; unmatched junction bases: 6. The DNA of the CDR3 is TGTGCCACCTGGGACGGGCAGGGGAGTGATTGGATCAAGACGTTT. Translation gives CATWDGQGSDWIKTF.

Within the sample, this clone is medium-sized. The V gene is TRGV11, the J gene TRGJ1 or TRGJ2. Here the J gene came from matching the DNA to germline, since TCRdb omits it. TRGV11 is treated as an ORF (open reading frame) with a function not yet certain. CDR3 length: 15 amino acids. With 9 bases clipped from V and 0 bases from J, the junction kept 11 bases outside the gene matches. The DNA for the CDR3 is TGTGCCTGCTGGGCTACCCGCAAGAATTATTATAAGAAACTCTTT. Translating gives CACWATRKNYYKKLF.

Judged by abundance, this clone is medium-sized. The V and J genes are TRGV4 and TRGJP2. Matching the DNA to germline supplied the J gene, which TCRdb does not give. V dropped 9 bases and J dropped 8; count of bases not matched to a gene: 15. The CDR3 length is 14 residues. CDR1 and CDR2 from the germline V gene are EGSTGY and YDSYTSSV. The CDR3 DNA reads TGTGCCACCGTAGCTCGGTGGGGGGATTGGATCAAGACGTTT. This sequence encodes CATVARWGDWIKTF.